One and the same sample provided the 30 T cell receptor beta chains below, sequenced in a study of blood T cell dynamics during melanoma immunotherapy (TCRdb year 2020). The time point label on this specimen signifies: week 3, after first cycle of checkpoint inhibitor. Receptors were amplified or captured by the immunoSEQ multiplex PCR assay. Not all clones reach the TCRdb copy of this immuneACCESS table, which keeps in-frame sequences only. Checked studies attribute under half of the gap to unresolved V genes and leave the rest unexplained. The sample profile shows fewer than 15,000 clones; roughly 90% of them were found once. The top ten clonotypes cover around 0.84% of the sample. This specimen was blood, taken from a patient treated with checkpoint blockade. These receptors came from a human donor with melanoma.

V is TRBV6-4 and J is TRBJ2-1; TRBD2 matches 9 bases. The CDR3 runs 16 residues. V shed 5 bases and J 0 bases; nucleotides not matched to a gene: 5. Per germline, CDR1 MRHNA and CDR2 SNTAGT. The CDR3 nucleotides are TGTGCCAGCAGTCCGAGCGGGAGGAGCTCCTACAATGAGCAGTTCTTC. Protein: CASSPSGRSSYNEQFF.

The chain is built from TRBV5-1 and TRBJ2-7, with TRBD2 matching 7 bases. The trim removed 0 bases at V and 3 bases at J, leaving 6 bases unmatched. The CDR3 is 15 residues long. CDR1 SGHRS and CDR2 YFSETQ come from the germline V gene. CDR3 coding DNA: TGCGCCAGCAGCTTGGGTGGGACTAAAAGCTACGAGCAGTACTTC. Its translation is CASSLGGTKSYEQYF.

This rearrangement joins TRBV2 to TRBJ1-2; possible D gene TRBD1, 5 bases. Germline lookup yields CDR1 SNHLY and CDR2 FYNNEI. The CDR3 spans 15 residues. The ends were cut back, 2 bases at V and 2 bases at J, with 12 bases in the middle. The CDR3 protein is CASSEYRTSNYGYTF. CDR3 sequence (DNA): TGTGCCAGCAGTGAATACAGGACGTCAAACTATGGCTACACCTTC.

The chain carries TRBV6-1 and TRBJ2-1, with a tentative D call TRBD1 (5 bases). V shed 3 bases and J shed 9 bases, with 9 bases lying between them. The length of the CDR3 is 12 residues. Germline V gene sequence: CDR1 MNHNS, CDR2 SASEGT. CDR3 residues: CASSEGPGEQFF. CDR3 coding DNA: TGTGCCAGCAGTGAGGGGCCCGGTGAGCAGTTCTTC.

V gene TRBV7-8 combines with J gene TRBJ1-1; D is ambiguous. The CDR3 loop spans 13 amino acids. Germline-derived CDR1 and CDR2 are SGHVS and FQNEAQ. Trimming left V 1 base short and J 11 bases short, with 14 bases between. The CDR3 protein is CASSLDTATPAFF. CDR3 coding DNA: TGTGCCAGCAGCTTAGACACAGCTACCCCGGCTTTCTTT. Filled out from reference TRBV7-8 and TRBJ1-1, the complete variable domain reads GAGVSQSPRYKVAKRGQDVALRCDPISGHVSLFWYQQALGQGPEFLTYFQNEAQLDKSGLPSDRFFAERPEGSVSTLKIQRTQQEDSAVYLCASSLDTATPAFFGQGTRLTVV.

The chain joins TRBV28 to TRBJ1-2; no clear D. Germline CDR1 MDHEN, CDR2 SYDVKM. The length of the CDR3 is 15 residues. Deletions cut 5 bases from V and 2 bases from J, with 15 bases between. In DNA, the CDR3 is TGTGCCAGCAGTCCCCCCCGTTCTGCCAACTATGGCTACACCTTC. This translates into CASSPPRSANYGYTF.

This sequence joins TRBV9 and TRBJ2-1; the match to TRBD2 covers 14 bases. The CDR3 is made up of 17 amino acids. V shed 0 bases, J shed 8 bases, and the junction held 7 bases outside the gene matches. Germline CDR1 and CDR2: SGDLS and YYNGEE. The CDR3 coding sequence is TGTGCCAGCAGCGTAGGACTAGCGGGGGGGCCTCAACATGAGCAGTTCTTC. Translating gives CASSVGLAGGPQHEQFF.

The chain links TRBV2 to TRBJ2-3, with 13 positions matching TRBD2. Trimming at V came to 1 base and at J to 6 bases, leaving 7 bases not matched to a gene. The CDR3 spans 17 residues. Germline CDR1 SNHLY, CDR2 FYNNEI. The CDR3 DNA is TGTGCCAGCAGTGAAGTAGGACTAGCGGGGGCCGGGGATACGCAGTATTTT. Protein sequence: CASSEVGLAGAGDTQYF.

This clone appeared once. In DNA form, the CDR3 reads TGTGCCAGTAAGGACAGGGGGCGCGAGCAGTACTTC. Translated: CASKDRGREQYF. This sequence joins TRBV19 and TRBJ2-7; TRBD1 matches 11 bases. Losses at the gene ends were 7 bases for V and 6 bases for J; bases not matched to a gene: 2. This CDR3 has 12 residues. Germline V lookup: CDR1 LNHDA, CDR2 SQIVND (reference sequence).

The chain carries TRBV2 and TRBJ2-5; a possible D gene is TRBD2 (6 bases). V lost 2 bases, J lost 7 bases, and 14 bases lay in between. Looked up from germline, CDR1 is SNHLY and CDR2 is FYNNEI. This CDR3 has 14 residues. CDR3 coding DNA: TGTGCCAGCAGTGAAACGGCTGGGCGGGGGACCCAGTACTTC. Translating gives CASSETAGRGTQYF.

This clone appeared a single time. The chain links TRBV30 to TRBJ1-1; 7 nucleotides agree with TRBD1. The junction had 3 bases not matched to a gene; V was cut back by 3 bases and J by 2 bases. CDR1 and CDR2 (germline): GTSNPN, SVGIG (reference sequence). The CDR3 has 13 amino acids. This chain's CDR3 is CAWRTGFNTEAFF. Here the CDR3 DNA reads TGTGCCTGGAGGACAGGGTTTAACACTGAAGCTTTCTTT.

This clone turned up a few times. V gene TRBV25-1 combines with J gene TRBJ2-1; D is unclear. Germline lookup yields CDR1 MGHDK and CDR2 SYGVNS. CDR3 length: 13 amino acids. The germline V and J ends were trimmed by 4 bases and 7 bases, with 11 bases remaining between them. The CDR3 sequence is CASSVAGRNEQFF. Here the CDR3 DNA reads TGTGCCAGCAGTGTAGCAGGACGGAATGAGCAGTTCTTC.

The chain recombines TRBV7-9 with TRBJ2-5, with a weak D call TRBD2 (6 bases). Per the germline V gene, CDR1 is SEHNR and CDR2 is FQNEAQ (reference sequence). Trimming shortened V by 3 bases and J by 5 bases, and 10 bases separated the two germline ends. The CDR3 is 13 amino acids. CDR3 sequence reads: CASSLSGSETQYF. Here the CDR3 DNA reads TGTGCCAGCAGCTTGAGCGGGTCCGAGACCCAGTACTTC.

The genes are TRBV19 and TRBJ1-2; TRBD1 matches at 7 bases. The germline CDR1 and CDR2 sequences are LNHDA and SQIVND (reference sequence). The CDR3 is 13 residues long. V lost 8 bases to trimming and J lost 8 bases; unmatched junction nucleotides: 11. The CDR3 sequence is CASQQGPSRGYTF. CDR3 nucleotide sequence: TGTGCCAGTCAACAGGGGCCCTCTAGGGGCTACACCTTC.

The table lists this clone with a count of one. The rearrangement uses TRBV10-3 and TRBJ2-7, with 7 bases identical to TRBD1. The trim removed 10 bases at V and 2 bases at J, leaving 14 bases unmatched. Germline-derived CDR1 and CDR2 are ENHRY and SYGVKD. The CDR3 runs 15 residues. CDR3 coding DNA: TGTGCCACCAGACAGGGACAGAGCCTTACCTACGAGCAGTACTTC. Its translation: CATRQGQSLTYEQYF.

The chain employs TRBV6-5 and TRBJ2-3, with 8 bases fitting TRBD1. V lost 6 bases to trimming and J lost 0 bases; unmatched junction nucleotides: 5. Germline V gives CDR1 MNHEY, CDR2 SVGAGI. The CDR3 contains 15 residues. CDR3 DNA sequence: TGTGCCAGCAGGAAGACAGGGGCTAGCACAGATACGCAGTATTTT. The encoded protein is CASRKTGASTDTQYF.

J is TRBJ2-1 and V is TRBV7-3; perhaps TRBD1 as D (6 bases). Trimming took off 2 bases at V and 5 bases at J, with 10 bases between the two ends. The CDR3 consists of 14 residues. In germline, CDR1 is SGHTA, CDR2 FQGTGA. CDR3 DNA sequence: TGTGCCAGCAGCTTAGGGTGGGGGCACAATGAGCAGTTCTTC. This sequence encodes CASSLGWGHNEQFF.

The gene calls are TRBV5-1 and TRBJ2-7; the D is unclear. Per germline, CDR1 SGHRS and CDR2 YFSETQ. V lost 4 bases and J 6 bases, leaving 14 bases between the germline ends. The CDR3 has 13 amino acids. In DNA form, the CDR3 reads TGCGCCAGCAGCCCCTCCCCCTCTCGCGAGCAGTACTTC. Its translation: CASSPSPSREQYF.

V is TRBV29-1 and J is TRBJ2-4; TRBD2 agrees at 12 bases. J gave up 9 bases and V 4 bases, and 10 bases lay outside the gene matches. Germline loops: CDR1 SQVTM, CDR2 ANQGSEA. This CDR3 region has 15 residues. CDR3 sequence: CSVGLAGVGGVIQYF. Written as DNA, the CDR3 is TGCAGCGTTGGACTAGCGGGAGTCGGAGGGGTCATTCAGTACTTC.

This clone has just one count. The chain carries TRBV6-5 and TRBJ2-7; D call uncertain. Germline V gene sequence: CDR1 MNHEY, CDR2 SVGAGI. V lost 7 bases and J lost 5, with 9 bases in between. This CDR3 region has 11 residues. CDR3 coding DNA: TGTGCCAGCAATTATGGGGACGAGCAGTACTTC. It specifies CASNYGDEQYF.

The chain combines TRBV28 with TRBJ1-5; D is perhaps TRBD1 (5 bases). The germline V gene has CDR1 MDHEN and CDR2 SYDVKM. The CDR3 spans 15 residues. Trimming took 3 bases from V and 7 from J, leaving 16 bases between them. CDR3 region: CASSFGGEGNQPQHF. For the CDR3, the DNA is TGTGCCAGCAGTTTTGGCGGGGAGGGGAACCAGCCCCAGCATTTT.

The J gene is TRBJ1-1, the V gene TRBV19; TRBD1 agrees at 8 bases. Germline V gene sequence: CDR1 LNHDA, CDR2 SQIVND (reference sequence). The CDR3 has 15 amino acids. V lost 4 bases to trimming and J lost 5 bases; unmatched junction nucleotides: 9. The DNA of the CDR3 is TGTGCCAGTAGTAACCCAGGGGGCGCGTTTACTGAAGCTTTCTTT. This sequence encodes CASSNPGGAFTEAFF. Variable domain in full (rest from reference TRBV19 and TRBJ1-1): DGGITQSPKYLFRKEGQNVTLSCEQNLNHDAMYWYRQDPGQGLRLIYYSQIVNDFQKGDIAEGYSVSREKKESFPLTVTSAQKNPTAFYLCASSNPGGAFTEAFFGQGTRLTVV.

The V gene is TRBV19, the J gene TRBJ2-3, with 11 bases lining up with TRBD2. Germline values: CDR1 LNHDA, CDR2 SQIVND (reference sequence). Trimming took 0 bases from V and 0 from J; bases not matched to a gene: 5. The length of the CDR3 is 18 residues. The CDR3: CASSIEPWTSGSTDTQYF. CDR3 bases: TGTGCCAGTAGTATAGAGCCCTGGACTAGCGGGAGCACAGATACGCAGTATTTT.

The chain has TRBV28 and TRBJ2-1; weak D call: TRBD2 (7 bases). Trimming removed 4 bases at V and 7 bases at J, with 17 bases between. The CDR3 sequence is 15 residues long. The germline V gene encodes CDR1 MDHEN and CDR2 SYDVKM. CDR3 bases: TGTGCCAGCAGTTCAGGGGCGGGAGTGGGGAATGAGCAGTTCTTC. This codes for CASSSGAGVGNEQFF.

The chain couples TRBV15 to TRBJ1-4, with D possibly TRBD1 on 6 matching bases. V was clipped by 1 base and J by 1 base, with 7 bases between them. Germline loops: CDR1 LNHNV, CDR2 YYDKDF (reference sequence). The CDR3 has 15 residues. The CDR3 protein is CATSRVTGTNEKLFF. The CDR3 coding sequence is TGTGCCACCAGCAGAGTGACAGGAACTAATGAAAAACTGTTTTTT.

This sequence joins TRBV6-1 and TRBJ2-3, with unresolved D. Germline V gene sequence: CDR1 MNHNS, CDR2 SASEGT. The CDR3 is 10 amino acids. V was pared by 7 bases and J by 4 bases, with 3 bases between. CDR3 protein: CASISDTQYF. The CDR3 DNA reads as TGTGCCAGCATATCAGATACGCAGTATTTT.

V and J are TRBV11-3 and TRBJ1-2; D unclear. Trimming shortened V by 3 bases and J by 5 bases, and 10 bases separated the two germline ends. Germline V gene lookup returns CDR1 SGHNT and CDR2 YENEEA. The CDR3 spans 13 residues. CDR3 in amino acids: CASSFPEHYGYTF. For the CDR3, the DNA is TGTGCCAGCAGCTTCCCGGAGCATTATGGCTACACCTTC.

CDR3 region: CASSLDKGVGYEQYF. The CDR3 DNA is TGTGCCAGCAGCTTAGACAAGGGAGTAGGCTACGAGCAGTACTTC. The chain links TRBV7-8 to TRBJ2-7, with D perhaps TRBD2 (5 bases). CDR1 is SGHVS and CDR2 is FQNEAQ in the germline V gene. This CDR3 contains 15 residues. The germline V and J ends were trimmed by 1 base and 3 bases, with 13 bases remaining between them. Using reference TRBV7-8 and TRBJ2-7 for the parts outside the CDR3, the full variable domain is GAGVSQSPRYKVAKRGQDVALRCDPISGHVSLFWYQQALGQGPEFLTYFQNEAQLDKSGLPSDRFFAERPEGSVSTLKIQRTQQEDSAVYLCASSLDKGVGYEQYFGPGTRLTVT.

The chain uses TRBV19 and TRBJ1-5, with D unclear. This CDR3 region has 12 residues. Germline V gene lookup returns CDR1 LNHDA and CDR2 SQIVND (reference sequence). Trimming took 7 bases from V and 7 from J, leaving 11 bases between them. CDR3 region: CASTTSGQPQHF. CDR3 coding DNA: TGTGCCAGTACCACTAGTGGGCAGCCCCAGCATTTT.

The gene calls are TRBV7-9 and TRBJ1-4; TRBD1 agrees at 10 bases. Germline V CDR1 and CDR2: SEHNR, FQNEAQ (reference sequence). There are 15 residues in the CDR3. V lost 2 bases to trimming and J lost 7 bases; unmatched junction nucleotides: 4. For the CDR3, the DNA is TGTGCCAGCAGCTTACCGGGACAGGGGAGTGAAAAACTGTTTTTT. This sequence encodes CASSLPGQGSEKLFF.